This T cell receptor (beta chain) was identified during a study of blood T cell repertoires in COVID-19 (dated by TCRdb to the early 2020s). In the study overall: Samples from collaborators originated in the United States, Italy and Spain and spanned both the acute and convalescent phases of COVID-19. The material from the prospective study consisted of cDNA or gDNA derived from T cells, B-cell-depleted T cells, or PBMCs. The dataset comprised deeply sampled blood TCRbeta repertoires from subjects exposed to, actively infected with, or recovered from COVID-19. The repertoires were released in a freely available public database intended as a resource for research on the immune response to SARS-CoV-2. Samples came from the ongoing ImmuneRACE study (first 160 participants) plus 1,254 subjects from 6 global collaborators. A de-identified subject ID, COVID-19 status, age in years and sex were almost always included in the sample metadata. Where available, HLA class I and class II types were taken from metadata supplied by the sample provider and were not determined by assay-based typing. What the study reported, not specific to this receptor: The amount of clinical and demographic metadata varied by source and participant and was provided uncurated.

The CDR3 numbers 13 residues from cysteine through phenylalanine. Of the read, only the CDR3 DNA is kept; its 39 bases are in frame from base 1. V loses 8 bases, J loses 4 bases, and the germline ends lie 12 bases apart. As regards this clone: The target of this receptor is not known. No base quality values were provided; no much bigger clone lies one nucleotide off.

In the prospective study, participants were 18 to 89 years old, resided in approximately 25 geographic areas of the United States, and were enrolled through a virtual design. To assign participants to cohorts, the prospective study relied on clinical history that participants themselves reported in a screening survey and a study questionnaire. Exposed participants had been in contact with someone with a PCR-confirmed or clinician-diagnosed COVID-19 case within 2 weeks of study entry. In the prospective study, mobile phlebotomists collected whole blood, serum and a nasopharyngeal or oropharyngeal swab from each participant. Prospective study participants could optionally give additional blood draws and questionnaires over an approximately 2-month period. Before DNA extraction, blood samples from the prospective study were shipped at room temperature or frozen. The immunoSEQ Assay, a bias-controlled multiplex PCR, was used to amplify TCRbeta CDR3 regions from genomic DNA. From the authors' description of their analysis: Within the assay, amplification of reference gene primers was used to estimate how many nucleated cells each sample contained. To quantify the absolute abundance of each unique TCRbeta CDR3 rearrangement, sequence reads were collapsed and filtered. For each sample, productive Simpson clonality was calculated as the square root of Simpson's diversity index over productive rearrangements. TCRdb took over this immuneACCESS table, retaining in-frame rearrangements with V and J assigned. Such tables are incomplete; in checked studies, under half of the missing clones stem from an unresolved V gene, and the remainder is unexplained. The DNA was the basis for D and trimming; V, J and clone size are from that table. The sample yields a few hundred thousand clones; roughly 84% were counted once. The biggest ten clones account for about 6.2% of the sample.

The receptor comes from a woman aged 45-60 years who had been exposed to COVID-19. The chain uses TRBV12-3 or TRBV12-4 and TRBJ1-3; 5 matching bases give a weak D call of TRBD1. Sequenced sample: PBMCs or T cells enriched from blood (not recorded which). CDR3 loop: CASQTVWGNTIYF. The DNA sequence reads TGTGCCAGCCAGACAGTCTGGGGAAACACCATATATTTT.